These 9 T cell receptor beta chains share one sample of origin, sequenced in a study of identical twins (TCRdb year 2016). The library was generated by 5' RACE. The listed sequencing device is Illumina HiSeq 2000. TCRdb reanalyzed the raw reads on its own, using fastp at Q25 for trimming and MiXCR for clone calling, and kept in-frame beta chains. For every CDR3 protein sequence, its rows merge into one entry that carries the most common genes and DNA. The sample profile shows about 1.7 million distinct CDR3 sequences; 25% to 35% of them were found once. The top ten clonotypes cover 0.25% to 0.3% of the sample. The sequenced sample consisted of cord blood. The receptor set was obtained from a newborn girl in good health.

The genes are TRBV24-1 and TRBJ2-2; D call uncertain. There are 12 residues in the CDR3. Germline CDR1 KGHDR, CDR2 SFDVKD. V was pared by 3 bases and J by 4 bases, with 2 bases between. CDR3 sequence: CATSDATGELFF. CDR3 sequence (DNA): TGTGCCACCAGTGATGCCACCGGGGAGCTGTTTTTT.

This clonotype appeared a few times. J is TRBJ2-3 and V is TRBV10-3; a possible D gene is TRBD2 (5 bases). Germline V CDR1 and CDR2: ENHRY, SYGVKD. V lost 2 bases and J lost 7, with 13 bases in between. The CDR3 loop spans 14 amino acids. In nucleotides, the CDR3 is TGTGCCATCAGTGAGGCTCATTCCGGGAATACGCAGTATTTT. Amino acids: CAISEAHSGNTQYF.

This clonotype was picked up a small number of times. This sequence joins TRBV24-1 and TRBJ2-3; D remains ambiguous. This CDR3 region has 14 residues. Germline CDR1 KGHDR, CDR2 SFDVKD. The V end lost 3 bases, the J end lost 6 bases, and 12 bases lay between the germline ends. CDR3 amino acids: CATSDGRLMDTQYF. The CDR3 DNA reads TGTGCCACCAGTGATGGACGCCTTATGGATACGCAGTATTTT.

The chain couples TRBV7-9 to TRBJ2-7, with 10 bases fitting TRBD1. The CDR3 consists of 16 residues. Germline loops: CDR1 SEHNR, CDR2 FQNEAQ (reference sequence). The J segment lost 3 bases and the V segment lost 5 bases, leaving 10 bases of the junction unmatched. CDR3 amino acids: CASSVRPGQGNYEQYF. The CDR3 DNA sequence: TGTGCCAGCAGCGTTAGGCCGGGACAGGGGAACTACGAGCAGTACTTC.

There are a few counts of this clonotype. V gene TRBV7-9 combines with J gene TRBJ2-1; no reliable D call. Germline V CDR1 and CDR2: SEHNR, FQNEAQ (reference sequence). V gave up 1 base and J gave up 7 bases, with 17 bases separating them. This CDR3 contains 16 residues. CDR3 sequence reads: CASSLVRIGLVNEQFF. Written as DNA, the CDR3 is TGTGCCAGCAGCTTAGTAAGGATAGGGCTAGTGAATGAGCAGTTCTTC.

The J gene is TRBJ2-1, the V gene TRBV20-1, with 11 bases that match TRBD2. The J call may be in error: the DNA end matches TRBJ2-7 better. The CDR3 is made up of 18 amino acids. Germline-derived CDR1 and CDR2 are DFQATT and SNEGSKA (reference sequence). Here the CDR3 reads CSARSYSSGGFSYNEQYF. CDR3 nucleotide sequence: TGCAGTGCTAGATCCTACTCTAGCGGGGGGTTCTCCTACAATGAGCAGTACTTC.

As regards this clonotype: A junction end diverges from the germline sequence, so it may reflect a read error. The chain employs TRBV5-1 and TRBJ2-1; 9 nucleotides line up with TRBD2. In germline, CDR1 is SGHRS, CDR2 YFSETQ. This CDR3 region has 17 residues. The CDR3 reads CVSSPVPASGIYNEQFF. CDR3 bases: TGCGTCAGCAGCCCGGTCCCCGCTAGCGGGATTTACAATGAGCAGTTCTTC.

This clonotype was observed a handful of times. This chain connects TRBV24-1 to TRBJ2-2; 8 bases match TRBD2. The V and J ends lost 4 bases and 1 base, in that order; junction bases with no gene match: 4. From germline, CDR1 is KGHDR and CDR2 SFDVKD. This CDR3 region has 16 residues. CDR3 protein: CATSEASGLNTGELFF. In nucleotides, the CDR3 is TGTGCCACCAGTGAGGCTAGCGGGCTGAACACCGGGGAGCTGTTTTTT.

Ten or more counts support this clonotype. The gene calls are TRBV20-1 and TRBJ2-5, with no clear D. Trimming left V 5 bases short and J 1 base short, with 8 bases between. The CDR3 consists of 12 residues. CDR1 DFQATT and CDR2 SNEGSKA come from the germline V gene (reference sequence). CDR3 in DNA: TGCAGTGCTGGGCAGGCCCAAGAGACCCAGTACTTC. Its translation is CSAGQAQETQYF.